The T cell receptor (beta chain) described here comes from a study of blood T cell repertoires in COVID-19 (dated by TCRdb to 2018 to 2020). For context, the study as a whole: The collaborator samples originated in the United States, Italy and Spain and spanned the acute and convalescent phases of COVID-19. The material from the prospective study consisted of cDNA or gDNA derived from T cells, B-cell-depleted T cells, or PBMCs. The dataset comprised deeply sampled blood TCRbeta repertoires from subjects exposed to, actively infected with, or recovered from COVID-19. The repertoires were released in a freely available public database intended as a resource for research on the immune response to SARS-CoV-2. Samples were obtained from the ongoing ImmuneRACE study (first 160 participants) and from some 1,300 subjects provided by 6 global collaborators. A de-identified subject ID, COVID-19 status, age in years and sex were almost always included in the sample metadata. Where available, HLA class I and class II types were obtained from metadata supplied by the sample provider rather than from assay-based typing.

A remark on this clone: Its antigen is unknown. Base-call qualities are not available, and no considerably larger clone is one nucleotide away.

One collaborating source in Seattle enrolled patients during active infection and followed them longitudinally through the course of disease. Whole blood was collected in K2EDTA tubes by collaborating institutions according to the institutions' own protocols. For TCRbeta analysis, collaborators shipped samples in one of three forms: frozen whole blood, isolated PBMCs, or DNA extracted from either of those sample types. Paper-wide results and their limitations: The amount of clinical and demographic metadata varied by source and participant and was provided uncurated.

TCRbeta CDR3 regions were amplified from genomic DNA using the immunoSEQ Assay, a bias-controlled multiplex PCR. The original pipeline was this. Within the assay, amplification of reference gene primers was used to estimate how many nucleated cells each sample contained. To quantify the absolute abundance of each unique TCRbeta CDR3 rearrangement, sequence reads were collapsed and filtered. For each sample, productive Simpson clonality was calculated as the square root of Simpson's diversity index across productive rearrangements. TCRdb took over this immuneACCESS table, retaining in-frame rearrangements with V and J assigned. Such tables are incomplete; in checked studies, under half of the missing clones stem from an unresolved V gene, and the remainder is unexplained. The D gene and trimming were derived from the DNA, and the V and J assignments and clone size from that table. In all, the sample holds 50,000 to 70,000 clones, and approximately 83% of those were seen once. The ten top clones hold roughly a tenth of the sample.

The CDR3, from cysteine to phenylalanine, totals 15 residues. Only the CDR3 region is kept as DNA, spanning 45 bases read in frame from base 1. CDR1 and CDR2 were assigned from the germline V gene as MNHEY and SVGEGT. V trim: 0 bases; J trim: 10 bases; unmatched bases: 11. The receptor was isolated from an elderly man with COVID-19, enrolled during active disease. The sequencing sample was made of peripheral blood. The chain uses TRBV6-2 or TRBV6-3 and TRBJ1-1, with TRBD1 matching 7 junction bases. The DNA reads TGTGCCAGCAGTTACTCGTCGGCAGGGGGACGTCTAGCTTTCTTT. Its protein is CASSYSSAGGRLAFF.